A single sample is the source of the 25 T cell receptor beta chains below, sequenced in a study of T cell changes during pregnancy in multiple sclerosis. Libraries were prepared by immunoSEQ multiplex PCR; TCRdb keeps only in-frame clonotypes and omits some of them. The table records about 40,000 clones, around nine tenths of them present only once. The sequencing here drew on peripheral blood, taken before pregnancy. The receptors here all came from a female donor with multiple sclerosis, enrolled in a pregnancy study.

The CDR3 nucleotides are TGTGCCAGCAGTGACCCCCGGGTCCCTAGCACAGATACGCAGTATTTT. Translating it yields CASSDPRVPSTDTQYF. The chain recombines TRBV2 with TRBJ2-3; no definite D call. Germline V CDR1 and CDR2: SNHLY, FYNNEI. This CDR3 is built from 16 residues. The V end lost 3 bases, the J end lost 0 bases, and 13 bases lay between the germline ends.

The chain is built from TRBV30 and TRBJ2-5, with 7 bases matching TRBD1. Germline loops: CDR1 GTSNPN, CDR2 SVGIG (reference sequence). V lost 5 bases to trimming and J lost 4 bases; unmatched junction nucleotides: 4. This CDR3 is built from 12 residues. This CDR3 reads CAWASGGETQYF. The CDR3 DNA sequence: TGTGCCTGGGCTTCAGGGGGAGAGACCCAGTACTTC.

This clone was seen just once. This rearrangement joins TRBV6-5 to TRBJ2-3; the D gene is possibly TRBD1 (6 bases). Germline V gene lookup returns CDR1 MNHEY and CDR2 SVGAGI. The CDR3 is made up of 14 amino acids. Trimming removed 4 bases at V and 5 bases at J, with 13 bases between. This chain's CDR3 is CASSLNRVGDTQYF. CDR3 DNA sequence: TGTGCCAGCAGTTTAAACAGGGTGGGAGATACGCAGTATTTT.

The chain uses TRBV5-4 and TRBJ2-2, with 7 bases lining up with TRBD2. The ends lost 5 bases at V and 6 bases at J; junction bases unmatched: 16. Per germline, CDR1 SGHNT and CDR2 YYREEE (reference sequence). The CDR3 is 17 amino acids. The CDR3 nucleotides are TGTGCCAGCAGTACCACTGGGGGGAGGGCCTTGGCCGGGGAGCTGTTTTTT. Translation gives CASSTTGGRALAGELFF.

The J gene is TRBJ1-1, the V gene TRBV27; 9 bases are shared with TRBD1. The germline V gene encodes CDR1 MNHEY and CDR2 SMNVEV (reference sequence). J gave up 8 bases and V 5 bases, and 18 bases lay outside the gene matches. CDR3 length equals 17 residues. The CDR3 protein is CASSVNRGLGGDIEAFF. DNA for the CDR3: TGTGCCAGCAGTGTTAACAGGGGGCTAGGTGGTGATATCGAAGCTTTCTTT.

The V and J genes are TRBV18 and TRBJ2-3, with D possibly matching TRBD2 (6 bases). The CDR3 has 15 amino acids. CDR1 and CDR2 (germline): KGHSH, LQKENI. Trimming stripped 0 bases from V and 6 bases from J, with 13 bases between. The CDR3 coding sequence is TGTGCCAGCTCACCACCAGGAGGGATGGGGGATACGCAGTATTTT. Translation gives CASSPPGGMGDTQYF. Based on the CDR3 plus reference TRBV18 and TRBJ2-3, the full variable domain is NAGVMQNPRHLVRRRGQEARLRCSPMKGHSHVYWYRQLPEEGLKFMVYLQKENIIDESGMPKERFSAEFPKEGPSILRIQQVVRGDSAAYFCASSPPGGMGDTQYFGPGTRLTVL.

This chain uses TRBV9 with TRBJ1-1; tentatively, D is TRBD1 (5 bases). CDR1 and CDR2 (germline): SGDLS, YYNGEE. The CDR3 has 13 residues. Trimming removed 7 bases at V and 1 base at J, with 11 bases between. CDR3 sequence (DNA): TGTGCCAGCTCAAGTCAGGGGAACACTGAAGCTTTCTTT. It codes for CASSSQGNTEAFF.

CDR3 amino acids: CASSQDRGDTGELFF. The CDR3 region has the DNA TGCGCCAGCAGCCAGGACAGGGGGGACACCGGGGAGCTGTTTTTT. The genes are TRBV5-1 and TRBJ2-2, with TRBD1 matching 10 bases. The germline V gene encodes CDR1 SGHRS and CDR2 YFSETQ. The J segment lost 3 bases and the V segment lost 4 bases, leaving 3 bases of the junction unmatched. This CDR3 comprises 15 residues. The whole variable domain, remainder taken from reference TRBV5-1 and TRBJ2-2, is KAGVTQTPRYLIKTRGQQVTLSCSPISGHRSVSWYQQTPGQGLQFLFEYFSETQRNKGNFPGRFSGRQFSNSRSEMNVSTLELGDSALYLCASSQDRGDTGELFFGEGSRLTVL.

The chain joins TRBV27 to TRBJ1-1; possible D gene TRBD1, 6 bases. The CDR3 has 15 residues. CDR1 is MNHEY, CDR2 SMNVEV, per germline (reference sequence). With 3 bases removed from V and 1 base from J, the gap between germline ends came to 12 bases. The CDR3 protein is CASSFAGTRNTEAFF. CDR3 DNA sequence: TGTGCCAGCAGTTTTGCCGGGACAAGGAACACTGAAGCTTTCTTT.

The chain uses TRBV28 and TRBJ1-3; tentatively, D is TRBD1 (6 bases). Per germline, CDR1 MDHEN and CDR2 SYDVKM. The CDR3 runs to 14 residues. The ends were cut back, 5 bases at V and 4 bases at J, with 12 bases in the middle. This chain's CDR3 is CASSQTGFGNTIYF. The CDR3 nucleotides read TGTGCCAGCAGTCAAACAGGGTTCGGAAACACCATATATTTT.

The sample holds one count of this clone. V usage is TRBV5-1 and J usage is TRBJ1-5, with 11 bases lining up with TRBD1. Germline trimming cut 2 bases from V and 3 bases from J; bases unmatched to any gene: 4. CDR1 and CDR2 (germline): SGHRS, YFSETQ. The CDR3 totals 16 residues. This CDR3 reads CASSFGTGGTNQPQHF. CDR3 bases: TGCGCCAGCAGCTTTGGGACAGGGGGGACCAATCAGCCCCAGCATTTT.

The chain is built from TRBV29-1 and TRBJ1-1; 7 nucleotides line up with TRBD1. Germline V gives CDR1 SQVTM, CDR2 ANQGSEA. V was pared by 4 bases and J by 10 bases, with 12 bases of the junction left unmatched. This CDR3 comprises 13 residues. The CDR3 loop is CSVVGEGARAAFF. CDR3 DNA: TGCAGCGTTGTAGGCGAGGGGGCAAGAGCAGCTTTCTTT.

The V gene is TRBV7-2, the J gene TRBJ1-5; TRBD1 agrees at 8 bases. With 6 bases clipped from V and 7 bases from J, the junction kept 11 bases outside the gene matches. The CDR3 extends over 15 amino acids. Germline assignment: CDR1 SGHTA and CDR2 FQGNSA. This CDR3 reads CASSPPWTGNQPQHF. The CDR3 DNA reads TGTGCCAGCAGTCCGCCGTGGACAGGGAACCAGCCCCAGCATTTT.

This clone was detected only once. The chain carries TRBV5-6 and TRBJ1-2; 7 nucleotides agree with TRBD1. Germline V lookup: CDR1 SGHDT, CDR2 YYEEEE. J gave up 8 bases and V 4 bases, and 14 bases lay outside the gene matches. The CDR3 is made up of 15 amino acids. The CDR3 protein is CASSVPSRGTGGYTF. Written as DNA, the CDR3 is TGTGCCAGCAGCGTCCCCTCCAGGGGGACTGGAGGCTACACCTTC. The full variable domain, with the rest looked up from reference TRBV5-6 and TRBJ1-2, is DAGVTQSPTHLIKTRGQQVTLRCSPKSGHDTVSWYQQALGQGPQFIFQYYEEEERQRGNFPDRFSGHQFPNYSSELNVNALLLGDSALYLCASSVPSRGTGGYTFGSGTRLTVV.

Here the CDR3 DNA reads TGTGCCAGCAACTCCCGAGGAGAAAACCAAGAGACCCAGTACTTC. It is translated as CASNSRGENQETQYF. This sequence joins TRBV27 and TRBJ2-5, with D uncertain. Looked up from germline, CDR1 is MNHEY and CDR2 is SMNVEV (reference sequence). There are 15 residues in the CDR3. V lost 7 bases, J lost 0 bases, and 15 bases lay in between.

This clone was observed a few times. The gene calls are TRBV12-5 and TRBJ1-1; 9 nucleotides line up with TRBD1. The CDR3 has 14 amino acids. From germline, CDR1 is LGHNT and CDR2 FRNRAP. V dropped 6 bases and J dropped 1; count of bases not matched to a gene: 3. For the CDR3, the DNA is TGTGCTAGTGGCAAGGACAGGGGGAACACTGAAGCTTTCTTT. Translation gives CASGKDRGNTEAFF.

This rearrangement joins TRBV28 to TRBJ2-7; 7 bases agree with TRBD2. The CDR3 runs to 13 residues. Unmatched junction bases numbered 7, after V lost 6 bases and J lost 5 bases. Germline V gene sequence: CDR1 MDHEN, CDR2 SYDVKM. In DNA form, the CDR3 reads TGTGCCAGCAGCTTAGGACTAGAAGACGAGCAGTACTTC. Translated, it gives CASSLGLEDEQYF.

This clone was counted a single time. The chain uses TRBV6-6 and TRBJ2-7, with 8 bases that match TRBD1. The CDR3 runs 14 residues. From germline, CDR1 is MNHNY and CDR2 SVGAGI (reference sequence). V gave up 4 bases and J gave up 2 bases; unmatched junction bases: 4. The CDR3 protein is CASSSPGQAYEQYF. The CDR3 region has the DNA TGTGCCAGCAGTTCTCCGGGACAGGCCTACGAGCAGTACTTC.

This chain joins TRBV19 and TRBJ2-7, with D possibly matching TRBD2 (6 bases). CDR1 and CDR2 (germline): LNHDA, SQIVND (reference sequence). V was shortened by 3 bases and J by 3 bases, with 12 bases between the two germline ends. The CDR3 covers 14 residues. CDR3 sequence reads: CASSMGGEFYEQYF. CDR3 bases: TGTGCCAGTAGTATGGGGGGAGAGTTCTACGAGCAGTACTTC.

This sequence joins TRBV27 and TRBJ2-3; tentatively, D is TRBD1 (6 bases). This CDR3 is built from 14 residues. Germline V lookup: CDR1 MNHEY, CDR2 SMNVEV (reference sequence). V lost 6 bases and J lost 2, with 12 bases in between. CDR3 sequence (DNA): TGTGCCAGCAGCCGGGACACCCTCACAGATACGCAGTATTTT. This encodes CASSRDTLTDTQYF.

The rearrangement uses TRBV28 and TRBJ1-2; D is uncertain. The germline gives CDR1 MDHEN, CDR2 SYDVKM. This CDR3 comprises 12 residues. Trimming shortened V by 2 bases and J by 8 bases, and 9 bases separated the two germline ends. In DNA, the CDR3 is TGTGCCAGCAGTTTAGAGAGAGGAGGCTACACCTTC. Protein sequence: CASSLERGGYTF.

The V call is TRBV18, the J call TRBJ2-1; D unresolved. Germline CDR1 reads KGHSH; CDR2 reads LQKENI. Deletions cut 3 bases from V and 4 bases from J, with 7 bases between. The CDR3 covers 13 residues. CDR3 bases: TGTGCCAGCTCACCGTCCCCGTACAATGAGCAGTTCTTC. Amino acids: CASSPSPYNEQFF.

The CDR3 here is CSVGLAGGTDTQYF. The CDR3 nucleotides are TGCAGCGTTGGACTAGCGGGAGGGACAGATACGCAGTATTTT. J is TRBJ2-3 and V is TRBV29-1; TRBD2 matches at 14 bases. The CDR3 is 14 residues long. J was trimmed by 3 bases and V by 4 bases; bases with no gene match: 0. CDR1 and CDR2 (germline): SQVTM, ANQGSEA.

The CDR3 DNA is TGTGCCAGCATAATACAGGGGCCCGCCCGGCCCCAGCATTTT. Encoded protein: CASIIQGPARPQHF. This rearrangement joins TRBV6-1 to TRBJ1-5; 7 bases line up with TRBD1. With 7 bases clipped from V and 9 bases from J, the junction kept 12 bases outside the gene matches. Germline CDR1 MNHNS, CDR2 SASEGT. The CDR3 sequence is 14 residues long.

The J gene is TRBJ2-3, the V gene TRBV19; no reliable D call. V was trimmed by 1 base and J by 5 bases, leaving 7 bases between them. The CDR3 has 13 residues. Germline V gene sequence: CDR1 LNHDA, CDR2 SQIVND (reference sequence). The CDR3 here is CASSIVARDTQYF. Here the CDR3 DNA reads TGTGCCAGTAGTATAGTTGCGAGAGATACGCAGTATTTT.